This T cell receptor beta chain was sequenced for a study of T-cell reconstitution after alpha-beta-depleted transplantation in children. Trimming cost V 6 bases and J 1 base; bases outside gene matches: 3. The CDR3 is 15 amino acids. This clonotype was observed a few times. Unique molecular identifiers tagged the TCRbeta library. TCRdb itself ran the PCR reads through MiXCR, one entry per CDR3 protein. Among about 600,000 distinct CDR3 sequences listed, roughly a tenth were seen once. Sequencing used PBMCs from the stem cell graft donor, obtained from the stem cell graft. This receptor was obtained from a human donor who donated a stem cell graft to a child with acute myeloid leukemia. The genes are TRBV12-3 or TRBV12-4 and TRBJ2-1; 10 bases fit TRBD2. This CDR3 reads CASRLAGISYNEQFF. The CDR3 nucleotides are TGTGCCAGCAGACTAGCGGGAATTTCCTACAATGAGCAGTTCTTC.